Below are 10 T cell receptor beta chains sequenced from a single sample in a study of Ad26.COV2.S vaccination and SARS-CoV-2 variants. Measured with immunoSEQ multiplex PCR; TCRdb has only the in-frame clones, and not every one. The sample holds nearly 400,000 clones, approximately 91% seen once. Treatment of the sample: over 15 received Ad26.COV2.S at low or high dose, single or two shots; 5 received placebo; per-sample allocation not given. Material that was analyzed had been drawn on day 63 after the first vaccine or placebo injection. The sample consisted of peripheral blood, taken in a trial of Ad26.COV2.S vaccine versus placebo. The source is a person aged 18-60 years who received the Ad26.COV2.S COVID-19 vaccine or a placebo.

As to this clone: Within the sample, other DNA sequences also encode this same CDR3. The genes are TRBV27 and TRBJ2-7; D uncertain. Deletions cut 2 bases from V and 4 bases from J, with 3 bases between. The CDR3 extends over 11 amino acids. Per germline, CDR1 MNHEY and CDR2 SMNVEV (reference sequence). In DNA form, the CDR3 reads TGTGCCAGCAGTTTAGGGTACGAGCAGTACTTC. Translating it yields CASSLGYEQYF.

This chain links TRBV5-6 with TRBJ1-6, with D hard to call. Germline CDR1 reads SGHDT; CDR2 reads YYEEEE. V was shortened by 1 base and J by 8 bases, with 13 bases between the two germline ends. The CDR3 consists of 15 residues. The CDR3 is CASSLMRVSYSPLHF. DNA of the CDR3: TGTGCCAGCAGCTTGATGAGGGTATCGTATTCACCCCTCCACTTT.

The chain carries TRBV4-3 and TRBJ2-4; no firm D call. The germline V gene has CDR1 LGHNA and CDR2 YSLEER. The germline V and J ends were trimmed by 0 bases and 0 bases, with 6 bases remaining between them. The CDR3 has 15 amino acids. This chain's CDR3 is CASSQDILAKNIQYF. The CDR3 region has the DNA TGCGCCAGCAGCCAAGACATCCTAGCCAAAAACATTCAGTACTTC.

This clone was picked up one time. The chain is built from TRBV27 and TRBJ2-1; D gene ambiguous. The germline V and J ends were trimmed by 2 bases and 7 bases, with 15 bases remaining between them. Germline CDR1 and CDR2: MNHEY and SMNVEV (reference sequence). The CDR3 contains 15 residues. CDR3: CASSLMPLLWNEQFF. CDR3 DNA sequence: TGTGCCAGCAGTTTAATGCCCCTCTTGTGGAATGAGCAGTTCTTC.

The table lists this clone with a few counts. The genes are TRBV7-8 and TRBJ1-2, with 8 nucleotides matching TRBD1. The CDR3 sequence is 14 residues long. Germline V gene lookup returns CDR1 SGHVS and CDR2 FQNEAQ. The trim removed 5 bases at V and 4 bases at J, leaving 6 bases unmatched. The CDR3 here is CASSPGQAIYGYTF. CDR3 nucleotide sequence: TGTGCCAGCAGCCCGGGACAGGCTATCTATGGCTACACCTTC. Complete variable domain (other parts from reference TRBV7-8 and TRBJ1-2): GAGVSQSPRYKVAKRGQDVALRCDPISGHVSLFWYQQALGQGPEFLTYFQNEAQLDKSGLPSDRFFAERPEGSVSTLKIQRTQQEDSAVYLCASSPGQAIYGYTFGSGTRLTVV.

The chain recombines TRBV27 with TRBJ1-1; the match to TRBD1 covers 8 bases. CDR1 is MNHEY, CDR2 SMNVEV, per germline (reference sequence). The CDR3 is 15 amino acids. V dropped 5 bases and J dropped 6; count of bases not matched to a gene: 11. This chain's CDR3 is CASSAWTGFGAEAFF. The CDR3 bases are TGTGCCAGCAGTGCATGGACAGGGTTTGGGGCTGAAGCTTTCTTT.

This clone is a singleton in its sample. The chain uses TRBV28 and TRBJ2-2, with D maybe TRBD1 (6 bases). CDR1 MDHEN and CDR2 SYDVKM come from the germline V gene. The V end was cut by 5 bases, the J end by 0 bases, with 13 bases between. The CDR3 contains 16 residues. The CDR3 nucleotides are TGTGCCAGCAGTCCCATAGGACAGACGAACACCGGGGAGCTGTTTTTT. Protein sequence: CASSPIGQTNTGELFF. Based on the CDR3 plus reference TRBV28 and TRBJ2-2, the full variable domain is DVKVTQSSRYLVKRTGEKVFLECVQDMDHENMFWYRQDPGLGLRLIYFSYDVKMKEKGDIPEGYSVSREKKERFSLILESASTNQTSMYLCASSPIGQTNTGELFFGEGSRLTVL.

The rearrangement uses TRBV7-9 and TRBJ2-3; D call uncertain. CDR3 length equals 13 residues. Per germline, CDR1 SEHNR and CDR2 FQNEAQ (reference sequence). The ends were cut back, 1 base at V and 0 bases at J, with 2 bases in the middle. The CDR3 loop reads CASSLDSTDTQYF. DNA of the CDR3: TGTGCCAGCAGCTTAGACAGCACAGATACGCAGTATTTT.

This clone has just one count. The CDR3 DNA reads TGTGCCAGCAGTTACGCACAGGGCAATCAGCCCCAGCATTTT. Protein product: CASSYAQGNQPQHF. The gene calls are TRBV6-2 or TRBV6-3 and TRBJ1-5, with D perhaps matching TRBD1 (5 bases). This CDR3 contains 14 residues. Trimming shortened V by 2 bases and J by 2 bases, and 7 bases separated the two germline ends. CDR1 is MNHEY and CDR2 is SVGEGT in the germline V gene.

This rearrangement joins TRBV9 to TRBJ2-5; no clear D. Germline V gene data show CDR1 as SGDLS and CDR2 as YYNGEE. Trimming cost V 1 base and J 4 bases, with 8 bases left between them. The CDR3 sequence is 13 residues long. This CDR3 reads CASSVREGETQYF. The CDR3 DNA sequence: TGTGCCAGCAGCGTAAGGGAAGGAGAGACCCAGTACTTC.